These T cell receptor beta chains were read from a single sample in a study of CD8+CD57+ T cells in acquired aplastic anemia. From the reads, TCRdb called clonotypes with MiXCR, one entry per CDR3 protein. The sample contains around 200,000 distinct CDR3 sequences, about half of which appear only once. Sequencing input: sorted CD4+, CD8+, or CD8+CD57+ T cells (not recorded which) from PBMCs. The receptors derive from a human donor with aplastic anemia. Each CDR3 is given with its conserved first and last residue. The order of the fields is D gene, clone size, CDR3 length, V gene, J gene, CDR3 protein, CDR3 DNA. A D gene is named only where the DNA matches it firmly. Clone sizes are given selectively: once, few, many, or a class where the clone is expanded.

>NA|once|14|TRBV7-3|TRBJ1-1
CASSPQPSGTEAFF
TGTGCCAGCAGCCCGCAGCCTAGCGGCACTGAAGCTTTCTTT
>TRBD1|NA|13|TRBV7-7|TRBJ1-2
CASPTGGGYGYTF
TGTGCTAGTCCCACAGGGGGCGGCTATGGCTACACCTTC
>TRBD1|many|14|TRBV9|TRBJ2-7
CASSARGQPYEQYF
TGTGCCAGCAGCGCCCGGGGACAGCCCTACGAGCAGTACTTC
>TRBD1|few|16|TRBV11-2|TRBJ2-2
CASSSPDRTNTGELFF
TGTGCCAGCAGCTCCCCGGACAGGACGAACACCGGGGAGCTGTTTTTT
>TRBD2|NA|15|TRBV2|TRBJ2-1
CASSQTSGGAREQFF
TGTGCCAGCAGTCAAACTAGCGGGGGGGCCAGAGAGCAGTTCTTC
>NA|NA|12|TRBV29-1|TRBJ1-2
CSVDNSIGSYTF
TGCAGCGTTGATAATTCTATAGGGTCCTACACCTTC
>TRBD1|few|18|TRBV6-1|TRBJ1-2
CASSVRGTGDSLPDGYTF
TGTGCCAGCAGTGTACGAGGGACAGGGGATTCTCTTCCGGATGGCTACACCTTC
>TRBD1|many|14|TRBV6-4|TRBJ2-2
CASSGTGDTGELFF
TGTGCCAGCAGTGGGACAGGGGACACCGGGGAGCTGTTTTTT
>NA|many|15|TRBV7-3|TRBJ2-7
CASSLNGGEVGEQYF
TGTGCCAGCAGCTTAAACGGGGGCGAGGTAGGCGAGCAGTACTTC
>NA|many|12|TRBV6-1|TRBJ1-1
CASSEKNTEAFF
TGTGCCAGCAGTGAGAAGAACACTGAAGCTTTCTTT
>NA|many|12|TRBV6-6|TRBJ1-6
CASSPPNSPLHF
TGTGCCAGCAGCCCCCCCAATTCACCCCTCCACTTT
>NA|NA|12|TRBV7-2|TRBJ1-6
CASSWPNSPLHF
TGTGCCAGCAGCTGGCCCAATTCACCCCTCCACTTT
>NA|NA|16|TRBV7-2|TRBJ2-7
CASSLDWRGPSYEQYF
TGTGCCAGCAGCTTAGATTGGCGGGGGCCCTCCTACGAGCAGTACTTC
>NA|NA|12|TRBV25-1|TRBJ1-2
CASSAGNYGYTF
TGTGCCAGCAGTGCGGGGAACTATGGCTACACCTTC
>NA|NA|11|TRBV19|TRBJ1-1
CASSRRTEAFF
TGTGCCAGTAGTAGAAGGACTGAAGCTTTCTTT
>NA|NA|15|TRBV7-2|TRBJ2-7
CASSLAVRDAGKQYF
TGTGCCAGCAGCTTAGCAGTCAGGGACGCCGGCAAGCAGTACTTC
>NA|few|12|TRBV5-1|TRBJ2-6
CASSGGANVLTF
TGCGCCAGCAGCGGTGGGGCCAACGTCCTGACTTTC
>NA|many|12|TRBV15|TRBJ1-5
CATSRVAQPQHF
TGTGCCACCAGCAGAGTTGCTCAGCCCCAGCATTTT
>TRBD2|many|19|TRBV24-1|TRBJ2-1
CATSDLERGGEEEYNEQFF
TGTGCCACCAGTGATTTGGAGCGGGGGGGCGAGGAGGAGTACAATGAGCAGTTCTTC
>NA|many|15|TRBV5-1|TRBJ2-7
CASTRTGFFSYEQYF
TGCGCCAGCACCCGGACTGGGTTCTTCTCCTACGAGCAGTACTTC
>TRBD1|once|14|TRBV2|TRBJ1-6
CASSEQGDNSPLHF
TGTGCCAGCAGTGAACAGGGGGATAATTCACCCCTCCACTTT
>TRBD2|NA|15|TRBV20-1|TRBJ2-7
CSARDARGGGGEQYF
TGCAGTGCTAGAGACGCGCGGGGGGGGGGAGGCGAGCAGTACTTC
>TRBD1|once|15|TRBV25-1|TRBJ2-3
CASSLPGQGPDTQYF
TGTGCCAGCAGTCTACCGGGACAGGGGCCTGATACGCAGTATTTT
>TRBD2|many|15|TRBV2|TRBJ2-7
CASTSGTSGVNEQYF
TGTGCCAGCACCTCCGGGACTAGTGGAGTCAACGAGCAGTACTTC
>TRBD2|NA|16|TRBV10-2|TRBJ2-1
CASRTGLAGGGNEQFF
TGCGCCAGCAGGACGGGACTAGCGGGGGGAGGAAATGAGCAGTTCTTC
>NA|many|13|TRBV10-3|TRBJ1-6
CAISADTAAPLHF
TGTGCCATCAGTGCGGACACCGCTGCACCCCTCCACTTT
>NA|many|12|TRBV20-1|TRBJ1-1
CSASPSGPEAFF
TGCAGTGCTAGCCCTAGCGGACCTGAAGCTTTCTTT
>TRBD1|many|16|TRBV20-1|TRBJ1-5
CSASAGTGARNQPQHF
TGCAGTGCTAGTGCCGGGACAGGGGCTCGCAATCAGCCCCAGCATTTT
>TRBD2|NA|19|TRBV7-9|TRBJ2-4
CASSLGGGDPVLAKNIQYF
TGTGCCAGCAGCTTAGGGGGGGGGGACCCCGTCCTAGCCAAAAACATTCAGTACTTC
>TRBD2|NA|12|TRBV2|TRBJ2-1
CASSDQREGGFF
TGTGCCAGCAGTGACCAGCGGGAGGGAGGGTTCTTC
>NA|NA|13|TRBV10-3|TRBJ1-2
CAIGEGFRYGYTF
TGTGCCATCGGAGAGGGTTTTCGCTATGGCTACACCTTC
>NA|many|15|TRBV5-1|TRBJ2-3
CASSQAGSGTDTQYF
TGCGCCAGCAGCCAAGCAGGGTCGGGCACAGATACGCAGTATTTT
>NA|NA|11|TRBV19|TRBJ2-7
CASSGVREQYF
TGTGCCAGTAGTGGGGTCCGAGAGCAGTACTTC
>NA|NA|14|TRBV20-1|TRBJ1-6
CSARVRLINSPLHF
TGCAGTGCTAGAGTACGACTGATTAATTCACCCCTCCACTTT
>NA|NA|13|TRBV7-2|TRBJ2-3
CASSFQDRDTQYF
TGTGCCAGCAGCTTTCAGGACAGAGATACGCAGTATTTT
>TRBD2|NA|14|TRBV19|TRBJ2-3
CASSIRRGTDTQYF
TGTGCCAGTAGTATACGGCGGGGGACAGATACGCAGTATTTT
>NA|NA|15|TRBV5-5|TRBJ1-5
CASSYGGTLNQPQHF
TGTGCCAGCAGCTATGGGGGGACGTTAAATCAGCCCCAGCATTTT
>TRBD2|NA|14|TRBV18|TRBJ2-5
CASSGGGMQETQYF
TGTGCCAGCTCCGGCGGGGGGATGCAAGAGACCCAGTACTTC
>TRBD2|NA|17|TRBV19|TRBJ2-1
CASSTATSGSSYNEQFF
TGTGCCAGTAGTACCGCGACTAGCGGGAGCTCCTACAATGAGCAGTTCTTC
>TRBD2|many|16|TRBV24-1|TRBJ2-3
CATSDPSGRFTDTQYF
TGTGCCACCAGTGATCCTAGCGGGAGATTCACAGATACGCAGTATTTT
>NA|NA|12|TRBV20-1|TRBJ2-7
CSARDRDYEQYF
TGCAGTGCTAGAGATCGGGACTACGAGCAGTACTTC
>NA|NA|14|TRBV5-1|TRBJ2-3
CASSFRDSTDTQYF
TGCGCCAGCAGCTTCCGGGACTCAACAGATACGCAGTATTTT
>NA|few|13|TRBV15|TRBJ2-3
CATSTVRGDTQYF
TGTGCCACGTCGACAGTGAGGGGAGATACGCAGTATTTT
>NA|NA|16|TRBV3-1|TRBJ2-1
CTSSHSGSSSYNEQFF
TGTACCAGCAGCCACAGCGGGTCTAGCTCCTACAATGAGCAGTTCTTC
>TRBD1|NA|12|TRBV7-9|TRBJ2-7
CASSEARGMQYF
TGTGCCAGCAGCGAGGCCAGGGGGATGCAGTACTTC
>TRBD1|once|15|TRBV7-2|TRBJ2-5
CASSPTRDSQETQHF
TGTGCCAGCAGCCCGACCCGGGACAGCCAAGAGACCCAGCACTTC
>NA|few|11|TRBV2|TRBJ2-7
CASSGMDEQYF
TGTGCCAGCAGTGGAATGGACGAGCAGTACTTC
>NA|once|14|TRBV2|TRBJ1-4
CASSVWQGNEKLFF
TGTGCCAGCAGTGTCTGGCAGGGGAATGAAAAACTGTTTTTT
>NA|few|14|TRBV3-1|TRBJ1-1
CASSQDLIASEAFF
TGTGCCAGCAGCCAAGATCTAATTGCCTCTGAAGCTTTCTTT
>NA|NA|14|TRBV5-1|TRBJ2-5
CASSQYGTPETQYF
TGCGCCAGCAGCCAGTACGGGACTCCCGAGACCCAGTACTTC
>TRBD1|many|14|TRBV5-8|TRBJ1-5
CASSSDRANQPQHF
TGTGCCAGCAGCTCTGACAGGGCGAATCAGCCCCAGCATTTT
>NA|NA|11|TRBV2|TRBJ1-1
CASAERGGAFF
TGTGCCAGCGCTGAACGGGGGGGGGCCTTCTTT
>NA|many|13|TRBV6-5|TRBJ1-1
CASSYPKGGEAFF
TGTGCCAGCAGTTACCCGAAGGGGGGCGAAGCTTTCTTT
>NA|many|15|TRBV7-3|TRBJ1-3
CASSLGGTVGNTIYF
TGTGCCAGCAGCTTGGGCGGGACGGTCGGAAACACCATATATTTT
>TRBD1|NA|16|TRBV7-9|TRBJ2-3
CASRIPTGGDTDTQYF
TGTGCCAGCAGGATACCGACAGGGGGAGATACAGATACGCAGTATTTT
>NA|many|13|TRBV7-9|TRBJ1-1
CASSLVGGWEAFF
TGTGCCAGCAGCTTAGTCGGGGGCTGGGAAGCTTTCTTT
>NA|NA|15|TRBV6-6|TRBJ2-7
CASSYSGGHTYEQYF
TGTGCCAGCAGTTACTCTGGGGGACATACCTACGAGCAGTACTTC
>TRBD2|NA|15|TRBV20-1|TRBJ2-3
CSARRGGTSTDTQYF
TGCAGTGCTAGGCGGGGGGGCACTAGCACAGATACGCAGTATTTT
>NA|NA|13|TRBV29-1|TRBJ2-3
CSLRTGVTDTQYF
TGCAGCCTTAGGACTGGAGTCACAGATACGCAGTATTTT